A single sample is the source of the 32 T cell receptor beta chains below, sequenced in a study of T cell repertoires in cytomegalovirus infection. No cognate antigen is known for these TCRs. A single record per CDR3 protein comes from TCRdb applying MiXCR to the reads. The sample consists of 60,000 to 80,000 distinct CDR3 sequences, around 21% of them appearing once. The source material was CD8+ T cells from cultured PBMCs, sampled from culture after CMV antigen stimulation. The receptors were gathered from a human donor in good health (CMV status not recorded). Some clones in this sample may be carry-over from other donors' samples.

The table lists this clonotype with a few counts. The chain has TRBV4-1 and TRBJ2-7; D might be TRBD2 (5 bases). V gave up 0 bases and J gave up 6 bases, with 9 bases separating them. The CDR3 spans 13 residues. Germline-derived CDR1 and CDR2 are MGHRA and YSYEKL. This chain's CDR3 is CASSQDTRGEQYF. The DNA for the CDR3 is TGCGCCAGCAGCCAAGATACACGGGGCGAGCAGTACTTC.

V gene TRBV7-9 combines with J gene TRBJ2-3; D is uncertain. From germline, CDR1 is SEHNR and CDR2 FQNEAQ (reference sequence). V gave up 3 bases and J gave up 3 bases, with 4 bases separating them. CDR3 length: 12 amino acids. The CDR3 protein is CASSLKTDTQYF. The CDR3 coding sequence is TGTGCCAGCAGCTTGAAAACAGATACGCAGTATTTT.

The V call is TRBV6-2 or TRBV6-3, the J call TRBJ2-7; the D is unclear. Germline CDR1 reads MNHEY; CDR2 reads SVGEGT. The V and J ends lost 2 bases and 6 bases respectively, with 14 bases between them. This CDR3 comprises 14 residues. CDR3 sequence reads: CASSYPTVGFEQYF. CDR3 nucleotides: TGTGCCAGCAGTTACCCTACCGTCGGGTTCGAGCAGTACTTC.

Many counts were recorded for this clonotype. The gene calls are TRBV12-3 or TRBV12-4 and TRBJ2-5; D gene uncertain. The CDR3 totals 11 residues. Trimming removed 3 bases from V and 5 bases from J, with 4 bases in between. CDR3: CASSFSETQYF. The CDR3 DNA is TGTGCCAGCAGTTTCAGTGAGACCCAGTACTTC.

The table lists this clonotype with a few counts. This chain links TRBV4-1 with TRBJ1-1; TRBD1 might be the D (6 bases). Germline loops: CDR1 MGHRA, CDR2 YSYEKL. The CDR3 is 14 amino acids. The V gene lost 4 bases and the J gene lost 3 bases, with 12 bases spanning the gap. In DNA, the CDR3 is TGCGCCAGCAGCCCCCCAGGGGCGGACACTGAAGCTTTCTTT. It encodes CASSPPGADTEAFF.

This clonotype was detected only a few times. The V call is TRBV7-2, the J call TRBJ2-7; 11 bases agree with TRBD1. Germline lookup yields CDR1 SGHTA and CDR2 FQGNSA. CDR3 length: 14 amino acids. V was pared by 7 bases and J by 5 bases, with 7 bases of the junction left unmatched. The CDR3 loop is CASTRGTGGNEQYF. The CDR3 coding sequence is TGTGCCAGCACCCGAGGGACAGGGGGGAACGAGCAGTACTTC. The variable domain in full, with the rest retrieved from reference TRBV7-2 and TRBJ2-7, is GAGVSQSPSNKVTEKGKDVELRCDPISGHTALYWYRQSLGQGLEFLIYFQGNSAPDKSGLPSDRFSAERTGGSVSTLTIQRTQQEDSAVYLCASTRGTGGNEQYFGPGTRLTVT.

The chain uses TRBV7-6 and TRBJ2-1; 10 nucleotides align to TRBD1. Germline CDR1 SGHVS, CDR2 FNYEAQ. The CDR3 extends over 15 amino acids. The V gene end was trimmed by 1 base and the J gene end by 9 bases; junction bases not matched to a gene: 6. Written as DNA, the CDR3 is TGTGCCAGCAGCTTAGGGGGACAGGGGTCTGGTGAGCAGTTCTTC. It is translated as CASSLGGQGSGEQFF.

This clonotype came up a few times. The CDR3 region has the DNA TGCAGCGCTGAGGGGGACCACACCTACGAGCAGTACTTC. It yields the protein CSAEGDHTYEQYF. The chain joins TRBV29-1 to TRBJ2-7, with a weak D call TRBD1 (6 bases). The CDR3 consists of 13 residues. The germline gives CDR1 SQVTM, CDR2 ANQGSEA. Trimming took 7 bases from V and 2 from J, leaving 15 bases between them.

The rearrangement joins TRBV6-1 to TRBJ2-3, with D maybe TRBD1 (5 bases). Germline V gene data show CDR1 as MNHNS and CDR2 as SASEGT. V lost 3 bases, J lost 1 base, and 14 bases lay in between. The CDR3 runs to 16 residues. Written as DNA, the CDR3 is TGTGCCAGCAGTGATTTCGCAGCCAGGGGCACAGATACGCAGTATTTT. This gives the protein CASSDFAARGTDTQYF.

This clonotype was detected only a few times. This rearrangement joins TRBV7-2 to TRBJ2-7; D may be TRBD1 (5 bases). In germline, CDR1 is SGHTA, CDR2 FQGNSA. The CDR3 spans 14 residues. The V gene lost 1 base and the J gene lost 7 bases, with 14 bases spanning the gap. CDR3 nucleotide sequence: TGTGCCAGCAGCTTAGGTGGGGCCCTGTGGGAGCAGTACTTC. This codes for CASSLGGALWEQYF.

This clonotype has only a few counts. In DNA, the CDR3 is TGTGCCAGCAGTTCTGCTGGGTTAGGGACCCAGTACTTC. Its translation is CASSSAGLGTQYF. The V call is TRBV28, the J call TRBJ2-5; no clear D gene. Trimming cost V 4 bases and J 7 bases, with 13 bases left between them. Germline assignment: CDR1 MDHEN and CDR2 SYDVKM. This CDR3 is 13 amino acids long.

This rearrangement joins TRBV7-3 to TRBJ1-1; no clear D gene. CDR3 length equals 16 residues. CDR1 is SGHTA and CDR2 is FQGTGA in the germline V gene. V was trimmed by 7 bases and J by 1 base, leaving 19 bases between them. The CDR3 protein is CASNSWDLAENTEAFF. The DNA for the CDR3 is TGTGCCAGCAACTCTTGGGATTTGGCGGAGAACACTGAAGCTTTCTTT.

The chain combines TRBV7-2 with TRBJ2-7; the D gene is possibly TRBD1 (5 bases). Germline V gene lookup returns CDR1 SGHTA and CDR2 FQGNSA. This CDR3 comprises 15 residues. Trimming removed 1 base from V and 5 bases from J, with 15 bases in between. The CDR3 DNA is TGTGCCAGCAGCTTAGTCGGCAGGGCTCGGGACGAGCAGTACTTC. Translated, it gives CASSLVGRARDEQYF.

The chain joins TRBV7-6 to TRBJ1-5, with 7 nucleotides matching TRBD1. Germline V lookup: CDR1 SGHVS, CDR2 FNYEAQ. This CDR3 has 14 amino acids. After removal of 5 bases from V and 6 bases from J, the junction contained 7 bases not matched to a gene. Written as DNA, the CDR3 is TGTGCCAGCAGCCCCGACAGGGCGCGTCAGCCCCAGCATTTT. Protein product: CASSPDRARQPQHF. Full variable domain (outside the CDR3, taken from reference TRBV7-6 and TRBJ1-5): GAGVSQSPRYKVTKRGQDVALRCDPISGHVSLYWYRQALGQGPEFLTYFNYEAQQDKSGLPNDRFSAERPEGSISTLTIQRTEQRDSAMYRCASSPDRARQPQHFGDGTRLSIL.

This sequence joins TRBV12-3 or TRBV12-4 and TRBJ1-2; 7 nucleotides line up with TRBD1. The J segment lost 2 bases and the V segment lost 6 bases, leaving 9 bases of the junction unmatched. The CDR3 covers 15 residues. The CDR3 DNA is TGTGCCAGCAGAGATACAGGGGCGCAGAACTATGGCTACACCTTC. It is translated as CASRDTGAQNYGYTF.

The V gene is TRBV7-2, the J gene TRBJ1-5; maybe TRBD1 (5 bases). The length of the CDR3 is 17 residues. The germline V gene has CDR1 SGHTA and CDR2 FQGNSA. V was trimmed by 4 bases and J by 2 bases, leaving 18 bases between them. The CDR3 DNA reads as TGTGCCAGCAGCTCGGGACTCGATATCTGGGGCAATCAGCCCCAGCATTTT. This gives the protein CASSSGLDIWGNQPQHF.

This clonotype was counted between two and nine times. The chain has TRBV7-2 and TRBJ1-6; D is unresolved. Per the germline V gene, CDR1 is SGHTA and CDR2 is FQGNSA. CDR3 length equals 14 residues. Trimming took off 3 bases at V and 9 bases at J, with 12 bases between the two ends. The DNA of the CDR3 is TGTGCCAGCAGCTTGAATATTACTCCTTCACCCCTCCACTTT. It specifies CASSLNITPSPLHF.

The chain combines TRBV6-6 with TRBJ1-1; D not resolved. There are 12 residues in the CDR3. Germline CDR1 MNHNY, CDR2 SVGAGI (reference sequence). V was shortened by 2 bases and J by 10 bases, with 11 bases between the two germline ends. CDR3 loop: CASSYPDQTAFF. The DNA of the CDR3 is TGTGCCAGCAGTTACCCGGACCAGACAGCTTTCTTT.

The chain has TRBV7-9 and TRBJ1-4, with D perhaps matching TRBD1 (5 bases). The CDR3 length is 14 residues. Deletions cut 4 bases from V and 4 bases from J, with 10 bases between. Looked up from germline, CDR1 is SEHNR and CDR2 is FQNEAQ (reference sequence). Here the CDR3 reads CASSSRAVNEKLFF. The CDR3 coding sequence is TGTGCCAGCAGCTCCAGGGCCGTTAATGAAAAACTGTTTTTT.

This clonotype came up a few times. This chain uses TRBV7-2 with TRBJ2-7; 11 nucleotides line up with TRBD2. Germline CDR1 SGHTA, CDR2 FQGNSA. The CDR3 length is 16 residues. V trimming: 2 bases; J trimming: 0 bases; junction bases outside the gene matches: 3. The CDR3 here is CASSLPTSGGSYEQYF. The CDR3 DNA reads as TGTGCCAGCAGCTTACCCACTAGCGGGGGCTCCTACGAGCAGTACTTC.

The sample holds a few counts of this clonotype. CDR3 sequence (DNA): TGTGCCAGCAGCTATAGCGGAACGATAAATGAGCAGTTCTTC. As protein: CASSYSGTINEQFF. The gene calls are TRBV7-2 and TRBJ2-1, with D perhaps matching TRBD2 (6 bases). V lost 4 bases to trimming and J lost 7 bases, with 14 bases between them. Germline CDR1 is SGHTA and CDR2 is FQGNSA. CDR3 size: 14 residues.

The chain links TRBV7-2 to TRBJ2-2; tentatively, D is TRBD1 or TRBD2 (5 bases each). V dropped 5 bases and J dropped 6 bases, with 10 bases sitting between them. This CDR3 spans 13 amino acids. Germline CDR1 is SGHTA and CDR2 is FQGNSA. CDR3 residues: CASSPPGPGELFF. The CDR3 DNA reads TGTGCCAGCAGCCCACCGGGGCCCGGGGAGCTGTTTTTT. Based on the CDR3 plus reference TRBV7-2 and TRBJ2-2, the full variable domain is GAGVSQSPSNKVTEKGKDVELRCDPISGHTALYWYRQSLGQGLEFLIYFQGNSAPDKSGLPSDRFSAERTGGSVSTLTIQRTQQEDSAVYLCASSPPGPGELFFGEGSRLTVL.

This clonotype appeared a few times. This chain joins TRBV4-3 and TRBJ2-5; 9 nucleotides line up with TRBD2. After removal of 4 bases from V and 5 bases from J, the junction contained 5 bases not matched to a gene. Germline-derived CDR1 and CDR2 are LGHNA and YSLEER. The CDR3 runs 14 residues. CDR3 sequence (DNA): TGCGCCAGCAGCCCTCGACTAGCGGAGGAGACCCAGTACTTC. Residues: CASSPRLAEETQYF.

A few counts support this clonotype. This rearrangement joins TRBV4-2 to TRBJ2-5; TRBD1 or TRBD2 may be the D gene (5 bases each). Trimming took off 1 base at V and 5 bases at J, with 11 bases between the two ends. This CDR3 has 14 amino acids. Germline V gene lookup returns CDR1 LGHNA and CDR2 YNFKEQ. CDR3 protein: CASSQGEGPETQYF. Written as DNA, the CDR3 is TGTGCCAGCAGCCAAGGCGAGGGACCGGAGACCCAGTACTTC.

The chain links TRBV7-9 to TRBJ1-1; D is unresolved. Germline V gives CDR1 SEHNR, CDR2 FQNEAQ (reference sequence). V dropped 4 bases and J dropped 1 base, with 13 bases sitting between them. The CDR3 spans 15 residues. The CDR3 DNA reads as TGTGCCAGCAGCTGGCAGGACGGGAAGAACACTGAAGCTTTCTTT. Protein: CASSWQDGKNTEAFF. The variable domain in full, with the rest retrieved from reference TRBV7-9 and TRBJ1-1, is DTGVSQNPRHKITKRGQNVTFRCDPISEHNRLYWYRQTLGQGPEFLTYFQNEAQLEKSRLLSDRFSAERPKGSFSTLEIQRTEQGDSAMYLCASSWQDGKNTEAFFGQGTRLTVV.

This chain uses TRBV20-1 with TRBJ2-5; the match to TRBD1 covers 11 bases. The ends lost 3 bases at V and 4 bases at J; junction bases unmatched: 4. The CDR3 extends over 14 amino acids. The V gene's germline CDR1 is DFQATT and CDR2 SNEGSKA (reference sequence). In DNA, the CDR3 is TGCAGTGCTAGCGAGGACAGGGGGCCAGAGACCCAGTACTTC. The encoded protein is CSASEDRGPETQYF.

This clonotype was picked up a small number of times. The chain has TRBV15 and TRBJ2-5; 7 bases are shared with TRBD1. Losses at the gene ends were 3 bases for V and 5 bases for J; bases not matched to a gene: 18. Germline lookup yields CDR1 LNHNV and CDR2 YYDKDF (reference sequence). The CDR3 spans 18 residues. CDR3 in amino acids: CATSSDNEQGQRPETQYF. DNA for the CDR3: TGTGCCACCAGCAGCGACAACGAACAGGGACAGAGACCGGAGACCCAGTACTTC.

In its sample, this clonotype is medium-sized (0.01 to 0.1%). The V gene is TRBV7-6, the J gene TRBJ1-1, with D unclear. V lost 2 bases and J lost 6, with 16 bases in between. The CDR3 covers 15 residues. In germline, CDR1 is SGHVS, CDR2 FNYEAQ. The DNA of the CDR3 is TGTGCCAGCAGCTTACCGATGTCGAGAATCGCTGAAGCTTTCTTT. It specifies CASSLPMSRIAEAFF.

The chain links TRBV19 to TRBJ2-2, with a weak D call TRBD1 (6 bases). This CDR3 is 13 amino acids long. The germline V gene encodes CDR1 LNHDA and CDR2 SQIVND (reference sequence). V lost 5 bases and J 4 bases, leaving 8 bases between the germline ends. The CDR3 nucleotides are TGTGCCAGTAGTCCCAGGGGCACCGGGGAGCTGTTTTTT. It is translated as CASSPRGTGELFF. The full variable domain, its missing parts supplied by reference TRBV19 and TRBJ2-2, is DGGITQSPKYLFRKEGQNVTLSCEQNLNHDAMYWYRQDPGQGLRLIYYSQIVNDFQKGDIAEGYSVSREKKESFPLTVTSAQKNPTAFYLCASSPRGTGELFFGEGSRLTVL.

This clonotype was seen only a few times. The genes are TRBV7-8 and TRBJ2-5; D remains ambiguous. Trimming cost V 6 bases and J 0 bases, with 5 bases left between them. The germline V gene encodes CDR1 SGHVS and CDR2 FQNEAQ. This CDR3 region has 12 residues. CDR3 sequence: CASRQNQETQYF. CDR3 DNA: TGTGCCAGCAGACAGAACCAAGAGACCCAGTACTTC.

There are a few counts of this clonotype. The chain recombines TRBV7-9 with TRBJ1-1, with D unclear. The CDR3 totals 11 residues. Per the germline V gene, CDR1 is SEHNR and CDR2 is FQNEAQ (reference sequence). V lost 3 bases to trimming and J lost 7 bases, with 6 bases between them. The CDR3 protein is CASSLVDEAFF. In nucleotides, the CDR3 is TGTGCCAGCAGCTTGGTTGATGAAGCTTTCTTT.

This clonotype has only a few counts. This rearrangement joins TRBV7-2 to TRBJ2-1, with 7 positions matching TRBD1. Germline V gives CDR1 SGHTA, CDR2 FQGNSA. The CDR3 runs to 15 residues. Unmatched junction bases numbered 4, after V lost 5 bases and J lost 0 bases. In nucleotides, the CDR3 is TGTGCCAGCAGCCGGACAGGAAGCTCCTACAATGAGCAGTTCTTC. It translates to CASSRTGSSYNEQFF. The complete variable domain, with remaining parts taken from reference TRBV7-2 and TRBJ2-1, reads GAGVSQSPSNKVTEKGKDVELRCDPISGHTALYWYRQSLGQGLEFLIYFQGNSAPDKSGLPSDRFSAERTGGSVSTLTIQRTQQEDSAVYLCASSRTGSSYNEQFFGPGTRLTVL.